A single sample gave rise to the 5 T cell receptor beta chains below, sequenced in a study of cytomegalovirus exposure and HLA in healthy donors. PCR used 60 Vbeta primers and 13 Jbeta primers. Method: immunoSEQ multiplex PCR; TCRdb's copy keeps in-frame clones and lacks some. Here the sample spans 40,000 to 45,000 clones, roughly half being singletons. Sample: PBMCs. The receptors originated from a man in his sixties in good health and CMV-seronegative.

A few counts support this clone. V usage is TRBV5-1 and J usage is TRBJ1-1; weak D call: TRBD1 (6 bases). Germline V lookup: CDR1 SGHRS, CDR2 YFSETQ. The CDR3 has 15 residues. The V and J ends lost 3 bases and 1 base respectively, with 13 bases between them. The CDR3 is CASSSLMTGNTEAFF. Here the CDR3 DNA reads TGCGCCAGCAGCTCCCTCATGACAGGGAACACTGAAGCTTTCTTT. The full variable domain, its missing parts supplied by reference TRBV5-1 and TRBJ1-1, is KAGVTQTPRYLIKTRGQQVTLSCSPISGHRSVSWYQQTPGQGLQFLFEYFSETQRNKGNFPGRFSGRQFSNSRSEMNVSTLELGDSALYLCASSSLMTGNTEAFFGQGTRLTVV.

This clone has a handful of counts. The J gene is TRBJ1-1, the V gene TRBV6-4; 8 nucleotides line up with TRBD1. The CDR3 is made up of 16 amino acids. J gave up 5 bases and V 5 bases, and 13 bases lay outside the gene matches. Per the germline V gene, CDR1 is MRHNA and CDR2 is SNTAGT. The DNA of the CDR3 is TGTGCCAGCAGTAAACACCGGACAGGGAGTAGGACTGAAGCTTTCTTT. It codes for CASSKHRTGSRTEAFF.

The CDR3 reads CASSEDGHDTYEQYF. Written as DNA, the CDR3 is TGTGCCAGCAGTGAAGATGGACATGATACCTACGAGCAGTACTTC. The gene calls are TRBV2 and TRBJ2-7, with D tentatively TRBD1 (5 bases). The germline V gene encodes CDR1 SNHLY and CDR2 FYNNEI. The CDR3 contains 15 residues. Trimming cost V 1 base and J 2 bases, with 12 bases left between them.

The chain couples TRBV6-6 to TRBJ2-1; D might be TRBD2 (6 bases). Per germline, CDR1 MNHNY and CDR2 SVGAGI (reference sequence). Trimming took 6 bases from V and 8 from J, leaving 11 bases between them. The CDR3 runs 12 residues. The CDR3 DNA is TGTGCCAGCAGGGCGGGGCAGGATGAGCAGTTCTTC. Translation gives CASRAGQDEQFF.

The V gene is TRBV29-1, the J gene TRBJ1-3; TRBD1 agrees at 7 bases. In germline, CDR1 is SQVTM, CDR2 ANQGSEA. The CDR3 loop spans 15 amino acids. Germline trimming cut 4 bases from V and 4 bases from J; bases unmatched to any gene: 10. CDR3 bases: TGCAGCGTTGGGGAGACAAGGGGGCGAGGAAACACCATATATTTT. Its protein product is CSVGETRGRGNTIYF.